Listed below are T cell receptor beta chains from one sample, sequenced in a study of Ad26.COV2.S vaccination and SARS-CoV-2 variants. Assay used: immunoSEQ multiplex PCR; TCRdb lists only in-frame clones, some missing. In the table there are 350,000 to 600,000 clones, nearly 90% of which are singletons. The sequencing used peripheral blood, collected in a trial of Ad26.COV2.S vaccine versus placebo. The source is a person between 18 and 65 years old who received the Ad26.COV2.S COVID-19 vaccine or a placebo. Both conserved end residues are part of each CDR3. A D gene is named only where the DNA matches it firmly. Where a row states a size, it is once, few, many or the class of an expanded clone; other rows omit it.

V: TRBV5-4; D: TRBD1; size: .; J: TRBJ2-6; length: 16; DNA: TGTGCCAGCAGCTTCTTGGGACAGGCTGGGGCCAACGTCCTGACTTTC; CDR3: CASSFLGQAGANVLTF
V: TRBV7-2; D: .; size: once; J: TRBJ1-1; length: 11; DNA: TGTGCCAGCAGCTTCTACACTGAAGCTTTCTTT; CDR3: CASSFYTEAFF
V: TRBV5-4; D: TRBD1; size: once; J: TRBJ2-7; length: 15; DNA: TGTGCCAGCAGCTTGGGGGGGGACAGGGCGTACGAGCAGTACTTC; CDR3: CASSLGGDRAYEQYF
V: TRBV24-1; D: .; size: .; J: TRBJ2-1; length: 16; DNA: TGTGCCACCAGTGATTGGACTGCGGGGGCCGACAATGAGCAGTTCTTC; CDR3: CATSDWTAGADNEQFF
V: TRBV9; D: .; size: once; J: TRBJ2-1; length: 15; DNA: TGTGCCAGCAGCACTTACTCGGGACTTTACAATGAGCAGTTCTTC; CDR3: CASSTYSGLYNEQFF
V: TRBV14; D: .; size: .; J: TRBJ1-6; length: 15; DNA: TGTGCCAGCAGCCAAGTACAGGGTCCGGCTTCACCCCTCCACTTT; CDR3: CASSQVQGPASPLHF
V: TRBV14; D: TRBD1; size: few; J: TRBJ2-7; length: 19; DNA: TGTGCCAGCAGCCAAGGCACAATGACCGGGACAGGGAAAACCTACGAGCAGTACTTC; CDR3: CASSQGTMTGTGKTYEQYF
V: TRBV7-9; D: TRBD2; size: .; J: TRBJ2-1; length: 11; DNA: TGTGCCAGCAGCAGAGCGGGACAGCAGTTCTTC; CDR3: CASSRAGQQFF
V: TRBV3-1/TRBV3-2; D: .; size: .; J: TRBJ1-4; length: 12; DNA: TGTGCCAGCAGTCTAGGTGAGGACAAACTGTTTTTT; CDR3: CASSLGEDKLFF
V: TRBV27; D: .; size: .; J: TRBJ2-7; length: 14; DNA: TGTGCCAGCAGCGATCGCGGGGATGGTAGCGAGCAGTACTTC; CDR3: CASSDRGDGSEQYF